These 5 T cell receptor beta chains were sequenced from one sample in a study of identical twins. Using its own MiXCR run on the 5' RACE reads, TCRdb lists one record per CDR3 protein. The sample includes 150,000 or so distinct CDR3 sequences, around 3.5% of them seen just once. The sequenced sample consisted of memory T cells sorted from blood. The receptor source for this set is a man in his late teens or twenties in good health.

This clonotype came up many times. The gene calls are TRBV5-6 and TRBJ2-7; no reliable D call. The CDR3 contains 11 residues. Trimming took off 2 bases at V and 5 bases at J, with 5 bases between the two ends. Germline CDR1 reads SGHDT; CDR2 reads YYEEEE. CDR3 region: CASSFENEQYF. CDR3 bases: TGTGCCAGCAGCTTCGAGAACGAGCAGTACTTC. The full variable domain, its missing parts supplied by reference TRBV5-6 and TRBJ2-7, is DAGVTQSPTHLIKTRGQQVTLRCSPKSGHDTVSWYQQALGQGPQFIFQYYEEEERQRGNFPDRFSGHQFPNYSSELNVNALLLGDSALYLCASSFENEQYFGPGTRLTVT.

The table lists this clonotype with many counts. The V call is TRBV5-1, the J call TRBJ2-5, with TRBD1 identical over 7 bases. V gave up 6 bases and J gave up 1 base; unmatched junction bases: 9. The CDR3 length is 15 residues. CDR1 is SGHRS and CDR2 is YFSETQ in the germline V gene. In nucleotides, the CDR3 is TGCGCCAGCAACCTACAGGGGATGGCCCAAGAGACCCAGTACTTC. Translating it yields CASNLQGMAQETQYF.

This clonotype was recorded at least ten times. The chain joins TRBV4-1 to TRBJ2-1; D is undetermined. The germline V gene has CDR1 MGHRA and CDR2 YSYEKL. The CDR3 spans 14 residues. Trimming took 1 base from V and 1 from J, leaving 5 bases between them. CDR3 amino acids: CASSQGASYNEQFF. The CDR3 DNA reads as TGCGCCAGCAGCCAAGGGGCTTCCTACAATGAGCAGTTCTTC.

This clonotype was seen many times. The chain has TRBV6-1 and TRBJ2-7, with TRBD2 as a possible D gene (6 bases). CDR1 is MNHNS and CDR2 is SASEGT in the germline V gene. The CDR3 is 14 residues long. Trimming stripped 6 bases from V and 0 bases from J, with 12 bases between. CDR3 sequence (DNA): TGTGCCAGCAGAATAGCGGACCACTCCTACGAGCAGTACTTC. It codes for CASRIADHSYEQYF.

This clonotype was observed many times. This chain links TRBV20-1 with TRBJ2-2; D gene uncertain. The CDR3 is 16 residues long. V lost 2 bases to trimming and J lost 5 bases, with 18 bases between them. Germline-derived CDR1 and CDR2 are DFQATT and SNEGSKA (reference sequence). CDR3 sequence (DNA): TGCAGTGCTAGAAGCCCGGGCCAGGAGTTGACCGGGGAGCTGTTTTTT. This gives the protein CSARSPGQELTGELFF.